A selection of T cell receptor beta chains follows, all from one sample in a study of blood T cell repertoires in COVID-19. Repertoires were generated with immunoSEQ multiplex PCR, while TCRdb's copy carries only in-frame clones and drops some. The table records some 190,000 clones, around 80% of them present only once. Sequencing used peripheral blood. The receptors were gathered from an older woman with COVID-19, enrolled during active disease. Each CDR3 is given with its conserved first and last residue. A D gene is named only where the DNA matches it firmly. Not all rows give a size; the values are once, few, many and, for expanded clones, a class.

>TRBV7-2|-|TRBJ2-1|-
TGTGCCAGCAGCTTAGCCATTAGTAACAATGAGCAGTTCTTC
CASSLAISNNEQFF
>TRBV4-1|-|TRBJ1-5|-
TGCGCCAGCAGCCAATTAGGACTCGACAATCAGCCCCAGCATTTT
CASSQLGLDNQPQHF
>TRBV7-9|TRBD1|TRBJ2-5|-
TGTGCCAGCAGCTCCTTACCAAGAGGACAGGGGGCTGGAGAGACCCAGTACTTC
CASSSLPRGQGAGETQYF
>TRBV4-1|TRBD2|TRBJ2-3|-
TGCGCCAGCCGAGGACTAGCGGGATCAGATACGCAGTATTTT
CASRGLAGSDTQYF
>TRBV4-1|TRBD2|TRBJ2-3|-
TGCGCCAGCAGCCAAGTGGGGGCTAGCGGGACAGCAGATACGCAGTATTTT
CASSQVGASGTADTQYF
>TRBV6-6|-|TRBJ1-5|-
TGTGCCAGCAGTTGGGGGGACGGCAATCAGCCCCAGCATTTT
CASSWGDGNQPQHF
>TRBV6-6|TRBD1|TRBJ1-1|-
TGTGCCAGCAGTCCCACCCTGGGACAGGGGAAGGCGAGCGCTGAAGCTTTCTTT
CASSPTLGQGKASAEAFF
>TRBV28|-|TRBJ1-5|-
TGTGCCAGCGGACTGTCCAGGCATTTT
CASGLSRHF
>TRBV28|TRBD2|TRBJ2-3|few
TGTGCCAGCAGTTTCGTAGCGGGGACAGATACGCAGTATTTT
CASSFVAGTDTQYF
>TRBV6-1|-|TRBJ2-1|-
TGTGCCAGCAGTGAAGCTGGAGAGTGGTCCGGAAAGTTCTTC
CASSEAGEWSGKFF
>TRBV21-1|-|TRBJ2-1|once
TGTGCCAGCAGCAAAGTTTCCGGGAGGGTTAATGAGCAGTTCTTC
CASSKVSGRVNEQFF
>TRBV10-2|-|TRBJ2-6|-
TGCGCCAGCAGTGGGACAGTTGCCTCTGGGGCCAACGTCCTGACTTTC
CASSGTVASGANVLTF
>TRBV18|TRBD2|TRBJ2-1|-
TGTGCCAGCTCACCACGGCCCCAGCGGGGGCGTTACAATGAGCAGTTCTTC
CASSPRPQRGRYNEQFF
>TRBV24-1|-|TRBJ1-4|-
TGTGCCACCAGGGACTGGACTGATGAAAAACTGTTTTTT
CATRDWTDEKLFF
>TRBV5-1|TRBD1|TRBJ1-1|-
TGCGCCAGCAGCCCAGGACAGGGGAGAATGAACACTGAAGCTTTCTTT
CASSPGQGRMNTEAFF
>TRBV7-2|TRBD1|TRBJ1-5|-
TGTGCCAGCACCGTCGACAGGGTCACTCAGCCCCAGCATTTT
CASTVDRVTQPQHF
>TRBV18|TRBD1|TRBJ1-5|-
TGTGCCAGCTCTCAGGGACAGGGGGCTTCTCAGCCCCAGCATTTT
CASSQGQGASQPQHF
>TRBV2|TRBD1|TRBJ1-4|-
TGTGCCAGCAGCCGGGACAGGGGGAGGACTAATGAAAAACTGTTTTTT
CASSRDRGRTNEKLFF
>TRBV6-5|-|TRBJ2-3|-
TGTGCCGGCAGGATAGACACAGATACGCAGTATTTT
CAGRIDTDTQYF
>TRBV7-2|TRBD2|TRBJ2-2|once
TGTGCCAGCAGCTTGTACCCCGGGACTAGCGCCGGGGAGCTGTTTTTT
CASSLYPGTSAGELFF
>TRBV19|TRBD1|TRBJ1-3|-
TGTGCCAGTAGTATCGACAGGGGGCCTGGAAACACCATATATTTT
CASSIDRGPGNTIYF
>TRBV3-1/TRBV3-2|TRBD1|TRBJ1-6|-
TGTGCCAGTTCTCCGCAGGGGGCTATCGGGACACCCCTCCACTTT
CASSPQGAIGTPLHF
>TRBV6-1|-|TRBJ1-5|-
TGTGCCAGCAGTGAACCCGCCAGGGGCGGCAATCAGCCCCAGCATTTT
CASSEPARGGNQPQHF
>TRBV7-6|TRBD1|TRBJ1-2|-
TGTGCCAGCAGCTTCGACAGGGGACAAGATGGCTACACCTTC
CASSFDRGQDGYTF
>TRBV18|TRBD1|TRBJ1-5|once
TGTGCCAGCTCATCAGACAGGGCTAGCCAGCCCCAGCATTTT
CASSSDRASQPQHF
>TRBV5-1|-|TRBJ2-5|-
TGCGCCAGCAGCTTGACAGGGATGGGTCAAGAGACCCAGTACTTC
CASSLTGMGQETQYF
>TRBV18|-|TRBJ1-2|medium-sized
TGTGCCAGCTCACGAGTTAACTATGGCTACACCTTC
CASSRVNYGYTF
>TRBV13|TRBD1|TRBJ1-4|-
TGTGCCAGCAGCCGGGGACAGCTGGCAACTAATGAAAAACTGTTTTTT
CASSRGQLATNEKLFF
>TRBV5-1|TRBD2|TRBJ2-1|few
TGCGCCAGCAGCCCACGGACTAGCGGGGGAGGGAATGAGCAGTTCTTC
CASSPRTSGGGNEQFF
>TRBV5-4|TRBD2|TRBJ2-2|few
TGTGCCAGCAGCAAGGGACTAGCGGGGGATACCGGGGAGCTGTTTTTT
CASSKGLAGDTGELFF
>TRBV2|-|TRBJ1-1|-
TGTGCCAGCAGTGAAGCAGGAGGGCAGGTGGGCACTGAAGCTTTCTTT
CASSEAGGQVGTEAFF
>TRBV3-1/TRBV3-2|TRBD2|TRBJ2-1|-
TGTGCCAGCAGCCCGGGACTAGCGGTTTCCTACAATGAGCAGTTCTTC
CASSPGLAVSYNEQFF
>TRBV6-5|-|TRBJ1-5|-
TGTGCCAGCAGTTACTCGGCAGGGGGCAATCAGCCCCAGCATTTT
CASSYSAGGNQPQHF
>TRBV7-9|-|TRBJ2-1|-
TGTGCCAGCAGCTTGCTAGCCCGACCGGGTGAGCAGTTCTTC
CASSLLARPGEQFF
>TRBV7-2|TRBD2|TRBJ2-1|once
TGTGCCAGCAGCTTAAGACTAGCGGGAGGAAGCCTTTACAATGAGCAGTTCTTC
CASSLRLAGGSLYNEQFF
>TRBV12-3/TRBV12-4|-|TRBJ1-3|-
TGTGCCAGCAGTCCCATCGGAAACACCATATATTTT
CASSPIGNTIYF
>TRBV6-5|TRBD1|TRBJ2-7|-
TGTGCCAGCAAGGGACAGGGGAGAGGCGAGCAGTACTTC
CASKGQGRGEQYF
>TRBV14|-|TRBJ1-4|many
TGTGCCAGCAGCCAAGAGTTGGGAGGGTTGGGTGAAAAACTGTTTTTT
CASSQELGGLGEKLFF
>TRBV4-2|TRBD1|TRBJ1-2|few
TGTGCCAGCAGCCAAGAAGACAGGGCCGCAGATGGCTACACCTTC
CASSQEDRAADGYTF
>TRBV19|TRBD1|TRBJ1-5|-
TGTGCCAGCTCGAGTCCCGGGACAGGGAACAATCAGCCCCAGCATTTT
CASSSPGTGNNQPQHF
>TRBV19|-|TRBJ1-5|-
TGTGCCAGTAGTCGACTTGGACAGCAAATCAATCAGCCCCAGCATTTT
CASSRLGQQINQPQHF
>TRBV28|-|TRBJ1-5|-
TGTGCCAGCAGTCTAAGGGGCCGGGGCAATCAGCCCCAGCATTTT
CASSLRGRGNQPQHF
>TRBV28|-|TRBJ2-1|-
TGTGCCAGCGTCTCAGGGGGGAATTACAATGAGCAGTTCTTC
CASVSGGNYNEQFF